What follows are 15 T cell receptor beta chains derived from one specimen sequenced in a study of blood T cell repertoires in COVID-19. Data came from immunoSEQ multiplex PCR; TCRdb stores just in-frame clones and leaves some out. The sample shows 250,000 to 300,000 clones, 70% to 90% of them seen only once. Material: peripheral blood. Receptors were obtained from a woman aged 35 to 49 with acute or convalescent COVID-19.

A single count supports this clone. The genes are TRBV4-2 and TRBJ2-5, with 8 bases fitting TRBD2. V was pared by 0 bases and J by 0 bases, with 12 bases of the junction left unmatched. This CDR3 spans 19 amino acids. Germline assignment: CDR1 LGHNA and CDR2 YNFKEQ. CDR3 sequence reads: CASSQEGPRTSTYQETQYF. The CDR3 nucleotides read TGTGCCAGCAGCCAAGAAGGGCCACGGACTAGCACGTACCAAGAGACCCAGTACTTC.

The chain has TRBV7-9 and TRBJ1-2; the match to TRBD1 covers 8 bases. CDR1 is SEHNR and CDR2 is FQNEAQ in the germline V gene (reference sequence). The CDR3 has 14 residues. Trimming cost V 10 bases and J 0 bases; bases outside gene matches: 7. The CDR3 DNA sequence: TGTGCCACCGAACTGGGACAGGCTAACTATGGCTACACCTTC. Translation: CATELGQANYGYTF.

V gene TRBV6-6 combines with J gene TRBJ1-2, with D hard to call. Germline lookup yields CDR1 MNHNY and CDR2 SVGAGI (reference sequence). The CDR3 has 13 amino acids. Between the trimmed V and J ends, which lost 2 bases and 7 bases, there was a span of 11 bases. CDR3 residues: CASSYAGKGGYTF. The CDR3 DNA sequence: TGTGCCAGCAGTTACGCGGGGAAAGGTGGCTACACCTTC.

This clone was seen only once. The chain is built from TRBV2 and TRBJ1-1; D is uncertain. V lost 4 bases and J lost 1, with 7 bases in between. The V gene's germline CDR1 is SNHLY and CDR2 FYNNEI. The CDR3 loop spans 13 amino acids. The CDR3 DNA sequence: TGTGCCAGCAGTGTATGGGCGAACACTGAAGCTTTCTTT. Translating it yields CASSVWANTEAFF.

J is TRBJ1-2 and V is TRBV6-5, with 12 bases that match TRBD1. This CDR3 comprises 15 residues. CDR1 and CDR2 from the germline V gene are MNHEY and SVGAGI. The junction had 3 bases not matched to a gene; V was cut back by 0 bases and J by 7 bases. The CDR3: CASSYSGQGAGGYTF. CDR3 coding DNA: TGTGCCAGCAGTTACTCGGGACAGGGGGCTGGTGGCTACACCTTC.

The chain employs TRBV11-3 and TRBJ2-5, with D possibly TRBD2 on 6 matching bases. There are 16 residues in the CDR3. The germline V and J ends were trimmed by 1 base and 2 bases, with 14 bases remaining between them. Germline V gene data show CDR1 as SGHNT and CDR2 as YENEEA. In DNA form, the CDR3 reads TGTGCCAGCAGCTTAGGTGCAGCGGGTCGGCAAGAGACCCAGTACTTC. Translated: CASSLGAAGRQETQYF.

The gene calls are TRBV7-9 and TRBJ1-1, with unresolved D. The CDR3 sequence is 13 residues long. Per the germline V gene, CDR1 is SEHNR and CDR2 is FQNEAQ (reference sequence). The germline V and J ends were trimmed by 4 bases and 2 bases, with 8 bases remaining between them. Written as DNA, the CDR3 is TGTGCCAGCAGCTCGCCGCTAAACACTGAAGCTTTCTTT. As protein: CASSSPLNTEAFF.

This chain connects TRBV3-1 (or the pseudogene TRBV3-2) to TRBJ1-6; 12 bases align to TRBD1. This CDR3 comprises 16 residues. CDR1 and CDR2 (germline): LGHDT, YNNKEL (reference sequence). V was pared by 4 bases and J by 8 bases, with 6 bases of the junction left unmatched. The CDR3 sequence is CASSRDRGRGYSPLHF. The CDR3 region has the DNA TGTGCCAGCAGCCGGGACAGGGGGCGAGGGTATTCACCCCTCCACTTT.

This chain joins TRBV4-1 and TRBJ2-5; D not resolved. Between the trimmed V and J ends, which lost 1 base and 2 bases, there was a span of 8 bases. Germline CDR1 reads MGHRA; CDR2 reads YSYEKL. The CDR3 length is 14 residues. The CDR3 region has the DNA TGCGCCAGCAGCCAAGTCGCACAGCAAGAGACCCAGTACTTC. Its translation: CASSQVAQQETQYF.

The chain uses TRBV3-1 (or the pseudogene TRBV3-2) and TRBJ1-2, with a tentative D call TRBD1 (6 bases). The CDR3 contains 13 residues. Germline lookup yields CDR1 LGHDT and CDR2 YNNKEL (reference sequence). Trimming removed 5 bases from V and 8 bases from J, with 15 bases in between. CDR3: CASSLLRGRGYTF. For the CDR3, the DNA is TGTGCCAGCAGCTTACTCAGGGGACGGGGCTACACCTTC.

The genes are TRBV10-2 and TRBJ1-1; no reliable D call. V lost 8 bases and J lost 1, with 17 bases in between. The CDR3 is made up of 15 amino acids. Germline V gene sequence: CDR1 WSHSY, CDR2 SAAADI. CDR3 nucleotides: TGCGCCAGCTCATTGGAGGACGCCCAGAACACTGAAGCTTTCTTT. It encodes CASSLEDAQNTEAFF.

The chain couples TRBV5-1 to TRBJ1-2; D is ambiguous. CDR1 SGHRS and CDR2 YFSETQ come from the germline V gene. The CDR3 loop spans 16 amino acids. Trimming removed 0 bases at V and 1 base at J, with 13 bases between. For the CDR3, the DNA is TGCGCCAGCAGCTTGGGTGGGCCCCCAATTAACTATGGCTACACCTTC. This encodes CASSLGGPPINYGYTF.

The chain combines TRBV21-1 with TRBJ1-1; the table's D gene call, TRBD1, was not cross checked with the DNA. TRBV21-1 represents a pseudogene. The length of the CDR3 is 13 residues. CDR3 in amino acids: CARDRGSGTEAFF. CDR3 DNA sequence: TGTGCCAGAGACAGGGGATCGGGCACTGAAGCTTTCTTT.

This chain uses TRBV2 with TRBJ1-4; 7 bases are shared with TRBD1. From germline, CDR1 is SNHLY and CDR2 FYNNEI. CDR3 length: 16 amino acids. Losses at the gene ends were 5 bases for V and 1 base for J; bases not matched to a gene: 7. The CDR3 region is CASSLDRALTNEKLFF. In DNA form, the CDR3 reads TGTGCCAGCAGTCTTGACAGGGCCCTAACTAATGAAAAACTGTTTTTT.

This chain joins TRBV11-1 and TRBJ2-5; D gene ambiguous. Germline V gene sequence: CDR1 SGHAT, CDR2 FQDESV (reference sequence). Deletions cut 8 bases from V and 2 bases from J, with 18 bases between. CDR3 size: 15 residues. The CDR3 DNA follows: TGTGCCAGCGGCAAGTGGCTAGTTGATCAAGAGACCCAGTACTTC. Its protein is CASGKWLVDQETQYF.